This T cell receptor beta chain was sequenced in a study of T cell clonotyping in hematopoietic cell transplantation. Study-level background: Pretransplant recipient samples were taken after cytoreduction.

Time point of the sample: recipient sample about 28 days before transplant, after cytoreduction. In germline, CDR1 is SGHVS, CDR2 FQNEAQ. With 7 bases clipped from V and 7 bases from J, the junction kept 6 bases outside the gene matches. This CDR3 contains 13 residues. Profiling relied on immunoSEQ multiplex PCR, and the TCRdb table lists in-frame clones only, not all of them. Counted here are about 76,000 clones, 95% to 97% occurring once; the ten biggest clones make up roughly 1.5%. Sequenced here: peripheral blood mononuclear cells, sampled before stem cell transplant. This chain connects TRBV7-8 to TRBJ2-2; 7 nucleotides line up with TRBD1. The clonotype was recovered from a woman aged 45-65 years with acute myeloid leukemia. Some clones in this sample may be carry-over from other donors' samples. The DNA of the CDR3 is TGTGCCAGCACCGATGACAGGGACGGGGAGCTGTTTTTT. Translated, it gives CASTDDRDGELFF.